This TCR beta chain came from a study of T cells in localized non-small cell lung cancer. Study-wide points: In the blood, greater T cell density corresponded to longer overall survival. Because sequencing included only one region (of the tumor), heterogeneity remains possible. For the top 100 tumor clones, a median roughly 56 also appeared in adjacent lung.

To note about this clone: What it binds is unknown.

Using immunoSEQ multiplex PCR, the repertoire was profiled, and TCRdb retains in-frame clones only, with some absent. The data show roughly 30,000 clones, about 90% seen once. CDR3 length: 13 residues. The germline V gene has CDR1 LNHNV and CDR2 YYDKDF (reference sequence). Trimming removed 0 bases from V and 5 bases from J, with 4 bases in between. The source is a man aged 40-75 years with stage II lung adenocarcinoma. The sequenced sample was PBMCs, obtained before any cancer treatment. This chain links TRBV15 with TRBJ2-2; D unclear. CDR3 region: CATSRERTGELFF. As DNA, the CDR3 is TGTGCCACCAGCAGAGAGAGAACCGGGGAGCTGTTTTTT.